This TCR beta chain came from a study of T cell changes during pregnancy in multiple sclerosis. This CDR3 is 14 amino acids long. V lost 6 bases, J lost 5 bases, and 7 bases stayed unmatched. Looked up from germline, CDR1 is MNHNY and CDR2 is SVGAGI (reference sequence). Assay: immunoSEQ multiplex PCR; the TCRdb copy retains only in-frame clones and omits some. This sample has fewer than 110,000 clones, with 85% to 95% found just once. The chain joins TRBV6-6 to TRBJ2-7; 10 bases are a match to TRBD1. Sequences were derived from peripheral blood, sampled in the third trimester of pregnancy. The source is a female donor in good health, enrolled as a control in a pregnancy study. CDR3 sequence reads: CASRTGGSLHEQYF. As DNA, the CDR3 is TGTGCCAGCAGGACAGGGGGCTCCTTGCACGAGCAGTACTTC.